This T cell receptor (beta chain) was profiled in a study of cytomegalovirus exposure and HLA in healthy donors. Study-wide points: In a later analysis, TCR beta V- and J-gene trimming showed a link to a missense DCLRE1C variant. In a later analysis, most CMV-associated TCR beta chains appeared HLA-restricted.

Donors counted as nominally healthy when sampled, yet unrecorded immune exposures were likely. A remark on this clone: What it recognizes is unknown.

The ends lost 1 base at V and 3 bases at J; junction bases unmatched: 14. This CDR3 region has 19 residues. Per the germline V gene, CDR1 is SGHRS and CDR2 is YFSETQ. PCR amplification relied on 60 Vbeta primers (plus 13 Jbeta primers). This table comes from immunoSEQ multiplex PCR, and its TCRdb copy is limited to in-frame clones, with some not included. The data show around 100,000 clones, over 60% seen once. V and J are TRBV5-1 and TRBJ2-3; TRBD2 matches 10 bases. The sample taken for sequencing was PBMCs. This clonotype was obtained from a female donor in good health and CMV-seropositive. The DNA for the CDR3 is TGCGCCAGCAGCTTGTGGGCCCTGGGGCTAGCGGGAGTGACAGATACGCAGTATTTT. Translating it yields CASSLWALGLAGVTDTQYF.